This TCR beta chain was sequenced in a study of T cell repertoires in cytomegalovirus infection (dated by TCRdb to about 2019). With respect to the entire study: Donor HLA type was relevant to the analysis, as public TCR beta signatures indicated carriage of CMV infection together with the matching HLA type. What the research found in general, with its limitations: The ex vivo response was dominated by HLA-C-restricted CMV-specific TCR beta clonotypes, which also provided the single most frequent clonotype in two of eight donors. Cumulative frequency of public TCR beta family members discriminated carriers of CMV infection plus the relevant HLA type in this cohort and an independent 352-donor cohort.

The table lists this clonotype with many counts. This receptor's antigen is unknown. No base qualities exist here, and no much larger clone lies one base off it. The sequencer listed for this sample is Illumina HiSeq 1500. The raw public data were reprocessed by TCRdb itself: fastp quality trimming at Q25, MiXCR clonotype calling, in-frame beta chains only. For every CDR3 protein sequence, its rows merge into one entry that carries the most common genes and DNA. The sample yields fewer than 250,000 distinct CDR3 sequences; roughly an eighth were counted once. The ten largest clones represent under 2% of the sample. This clonotype was sampled from a human donor in good health (CMV status not recorded). Some clones in this sample may be carry-over from other donors' samples. The specimen was PBMCs.

The DNA sequence is as follows: TGTGCCAGCAGCTTATATCCCTCCCCCAGCGAGCAGTACTTC. This sequence encodes CASSLYPSPSEQYF. The chain uses TRBV7-2 and TRBJ2-7, with an unclear D gene assignment. Relative to germline, V is 2 bases shorter and J is 6 bases shorter, with 14 bases between their ends. The CDR3 contains 14 residues, cysteine and phenylalanine counted. The entry retains the CDR3 DNA only, 42 bases that are in frame from base 1. Reading the germline V gene gives CDR1 SGHTA and CDR2 FQGNSA.